This TCR beta chain was identified in a study of cytomegalovirus exposure and HLA in healthy donors. The PCR used 60 Vbeta and 13 Jbeta primers. The repertoire was sequenced with immunoSEQ multiplex PCR; TCRdb's copy has only in-frame clones and lacks some. In the table there are approximately 100,000 clones, about 70% of which are singletons. The CDR3 loop spans 14 amino acids. Germline values: CDR1 SGHVS, CDR2 FQNEAQ. V dropped 4 bases and J dropped 9; count of bases not matched to a gene: 3. This clone was counted a single time. Sequencing was carried out using PBMCs. The source of this sequence is a human donor in good health. The chain is built from TRBV7-8 and TRBJ1-6; 10 bases map to TRBD1. The DNA for the CDR3 is TGTGCCAGCAGCTGGAGGGACAGGGGTTCACCCCTCCACTTT. This codes for CASSWRDRGSPLHF. Full variable domain (remainder filled in from reference TRBV7-8 and TRBJ1-6): GAGVSQSPRYKVAKRGQDVALRCDPISGHVSLFWYQQALGQGPEFLTYFQNEAQLDKSGLPSDRFFAERPEGSVSTLKIQRTQQEDSAVYLCASSWRDRGSPLHFGNGTRLTVT.